One sample yielded the 5 T cell receptor beta chains listed below, sequenced in a study of T cell responses to AZD1222 COVID-19 vaccine. TCRdb's copy holds only in-frame clones and misses some; the assay was immunoSEQ multiplex PCR. Of fewer than 200,000 clones in the sample, about nine tenths were seen once. The material was peripheral blood, obtained 28 days after the second AZD1222 dose. The receptors derive from an adult who received the AZD1222 COVID-19 vaccine.

The chain combines TRBV3-1 (or the pseudogene TRBV3-2) with TRBJ2-2; 16 bases align to TRBD2. Germline V gene sequence: CDR1 LGHDT, CDR2 YNNKEL (reference sequence). J gave up 5 bases and V 4 bases, and 10 bases lay outside the gene matches. This CDR3 contains 19 residues. CDR3 amino acids: CASSPPGLAGGPATGELFF. The CDR3 nucleotides are TGTGCCAGCAGCCCTCCGGGACTAGCGGGAGGGCCGGCTACCGGGGAGCTGTTTTTT.

The V gene is TRBV27, the J gene TRBJ1-2; 7 bases are shared with TRBD1. In germline, CDR1 is MNHEY, CDR2 SMNVEV (reference sequence). V trimming: 6 bases; J trimming: 1 base; junction bases outside the gene matches: 11. The CDR3 runs to 16 residues. CDR3 in DNA: TGTGCCAGCAGCCGCCAACAGGGGAATTATAACTATGGCTACACCTTC. Protein sequence: CASSRQQGNYNYGYTF.

The chain uses TRBV4-2 and TRBJ2-6; D is undetermined. Germline CDR1 LGHNA, CDR2 YNFKEQ. V was cut by 4 bases and J by 3 bases, with 7 bases left in between. This CDR3 contains 14 residues. DNA of the CDR3: TGTGCCAGCAGCCCCCAAAATGGGGCCAACGTCCTGACTTTC. Protein: CASSPQNGANVLTF.

The chain recombines TRBV11-3 with TRBJ2-2; D not certain. Germline V CDR1 and CDR2: SGHNT, YENEEA. The CDR3 has 13 residues. The V gene lost 0 bases and the J gene lost 7 bases, with 6 bases spanning the gap. DNA of the CDR3: TGTGCCAGCAGCTTAGAGGGCGGCGGGGAGCTGTTTTTT. It yields the protein CASSLEGGGELFF.

V and J are TRBV18 and TRBJ2-4; D is undetermined. The CDR3 runs 14 residues. V lost 2 bases, J lost 9 bases, and 14 bases lay in between. Germline CDR1 reads KGHSH; CDR2 reads LQKENI. Here the CDR3 DNA reads TGTGCCAGCTCACCAAGCCAGGAGTTTGCCATTCAGTACTTC. It is translated as CASSPSQEFAIQYF.